This entry concerns a single TCR beta chain. CDR3 length: 15 amino acids. Trimming took off 4 bases at V and 2 bases at J, with 15 bases between the two ends. Per the germline V gene, CDR1 is SNHLY and CDR2 is FYNNEI. Those who participated ranged in age from about 18 to 89 years and resided in under 25 US areas. The sample originates from a study of blood T cell repertoires in COVID-19. Per the original methods: Amplified reference gene primers provided the basis for estimating nucleated cell counts. Assay: immunoSEQ multiplex PCR; the TCRdb copy retains only in-frame clones and omits some. That table furnishes V, J and clone size, whereas the DNA furnished D and trimming. The table shows some 130,000 clones, with about 80% occurring only once.

The clonotype originates from a woman in her forties or fifties who had recovered from COVID-19. V and J are TRBV2 and TRBJ2-7, with D tentatively TRBD2 (6 bases). Sequences were obtained from PBMCs or T cells enriched from blood (not recorded which). The DNA for the CDR3 is TGTGCCAGCAGTGGAATAGCGGTGACAGCCTACGAGCAGTACTTC. As protein: CASSGIAVTAYEQYF.